The 8 T cell receptor beta chains reported below all come from one sample, sequenced in a study of blood T cell repertoires in COVID-19. Libraries were prepared by immunoSEQ multiplex PCR; TCRdb keeps only in-frame clonotypes and omits some of them. The profile covers nearly 300,000 clones, with around nine tenths appearing a single time and less than 3.5% taken by the ten largest. The sequenced sample was PBMCs or T cells enriched from blood (not recorded which). The receptors stem from a woman between 50 and 59 years old who had been exposed to COVID-19.

The chain has TRBV28 and TRBJ2-3; 7 nucleotides align to TRBD1. Germline V gene sequence: CDR1 MDHEN, CDR2 SYDVKM. The CDR3 consists of 15 residues. Germline trimming cut 2 bases from V and 2 bases from J; bases unmatched to any gene: 4. The CDR3 nucleotides are TGTGCCAGCAGTTTAGGGGACAGAGACACAGATACGCAGTATTTT. Protein product: CASSLGDRDTDTQYF.

The genes are TRBV6-5 and TRBJ1-2; D is possibly TRBD1 (6 bases). Trimming shortened V by 8 bases and J by 8 bases, and 21 bases separated the two germline ends. The CDR3 runs to 14 residues. Germline CDR1 reads MNHEY; CDR2 reads SVGAGI. This CDR3 reads CASVAGTPTDGYTF. Written as DNA, the CDR3 is TGTGCCAGCGTTGCCGGGACACCTACTGACGGCTACACCTTC.

V usage is TRBV15 and J usage is TRBJ2-7; TRBD2 matches 7 bases. The CDR3 extends over 14 amino acids. Germline CDR1 reads LNHNV; CDR2 reads YYDKDF (reference sequence). V was pared by 0 bases and J by 7 bases, with 6 bases of the junction left unmatched. DNA of the CDR3: TGTGCCACCAGCAGAGATTCAACAGCGGGGGAGCAGTACTTC. Translating gives CATSRDSTAGEQYF.

The chain is built from TRBV28 and TRBJ2-1; 7 nucleotides match TRBD1. With V trimmed by 6 bases and J by 3 bases, 8 bases remained unmatched. This CDR3 comprises 15 residues. Germline assignment: CDR1 MDHEN and CDR2 SYDVKM. The CDR3 coding sequence is TGTGCCAGCAGCCCGACAGGGATTCTCTACAATGAGCAGTTCTTC. Translation: CASSPTGILYNEQFF. Filled out from reference TRBV28 and TRBJ2-1, the complete variable domain reads DVKVTQSSRYLVKRTGEKVFLECVQDMDHENMFWYRQDPGLGLRLIYFSYDVKMKEKGDIPEGYSVSREKKERFSLILESASTNQTSMYLCASSPTGILYNEQFFGPGTRLTVL.

The V gene is TRBV6-1, the J gene TRBJ1-2; maybe TRBD1 (5 bases). CDR3 size: 13 residues. V was pared by 2 bases and J by 7 bases, with 11 bases between. The germline V gene has CDR1 MNHNS and CDR2 SASEGT. The CDR3 DNA reads TGTGCCAGCAGTGAAAGGGCAGGGCTTGGCTACACCTTC. It is translated as CASSERAGLGYTF.

The chain joins TRBV3-1 (or the pseudogene TRBV3-2) to TRBJ2-5; 8 bases are shared with TRBD2. Germline V CDR1 and CDR2: LGHDT, YNNKEL (reference sequence). V gave up 5 bases and J gave up 4 bases; unmatched junction bases: 12. The CDR3 length is 16 residues. The CDR3 DNA follows: TGTGCCAGCAGCAACAGTCCGGGACTAGATCTAGAGACCCAGTACTTC. Translation gives CASSNSPGLDLETQYF.

The chain is built from TRBV9 and TRBJ2-7; D perhaps matches TRBD1 (6 bases). Germline CDR1 and CDR2: SGDLS and YYNGEE. This CDR3 has 14 residues. Trimming removed 0 bases at V and 0 bases at J, with 7 bases between. CDR3 DNA: TGTGCCAGCAGCGTAGGGACAGTCTCCTACGAGCAGTACTTC. Amino acid sequence: CASSVGTVSYEQYF.

This clone was recorded only once. The chain couples TRBV24-1 to TRBJ2-2, with D tentatively TRBD1 (6 bases). The CDR3 contains 16 residues. Trimming removed 1 base from V and 0 bases from J, with 8 bases in between. Germline CDR1 and CDR2: KGHDR and SFDVKD. CDR3 nucleotide sequence: TGTGCCACCAGTGATTTAGGGGGTGCGAACACCGGGGAGCTGTTTTTT. Amino acid sequence: CATSDLGGANTGELFF.